Shown below are 21 T cell receptor beta chains from a single sample sequenced in a study of blood T cell repertoires in COVID-19. TCRdb keeps only in-frame clones here, not all; method: immunoSEQ multiplex PCR. Found here are hundreds of thousands of clones, approximately 82% of them singletons; the top ten hold 5%. Sequencing input: PBMCs or T cells enriched from blood (not recorded which). Every receptor here comes from a man aged 40-50 years who had been exposed to COVID-19.

The rearrangement joins TRBV7-2 to TRBJ2-7, with 8 nucleotides matching TRBD2. The germline V gene encodes CDR1 SGHTA and CDR2 FQGNSA. The CDR3 consists of 18 residues. Trimming took 5 bases from V and 2 from J; bases not matched to a gene: 17. DNA for the CDR3: TGTGCCAGCAGCCATCCGAAGTACCGGGCGGGAGGCCCCTACGAGCAGTACTTC. Protein sequence: CASSHPKYRAGGPYEQYF.

The rearrangement links TRBV9 to TRBJ2-7; D is unclear. The CDR3 consists of 11 residues. From germline, CDR1 is SGDLS and CDR2 YYNGEE. Between the trimmed V and J ends, which lost 5 bases and 4 bases, there was a span of 7 bases. The CDR3 DNA reads TGTGCCAGCAGTCATGTTTACGAGCAGTACTTC. It encodes CASSHVYEQYF.

There are a few counts of this clone. CDR3 protein: CASRSKGASVNEQYF. Here the CDR3 DNA reads TGCGCCAGCAGGTCTAAAGGGGCTAGCGTCAACGAGCAGTACTTC. This chain connects TRBV5-1 to TRBJ2-7; D perhaps matches TRBD2 (6 bases). The V and J ends lost 5 bases and 5 bases respectively, with 20 bases between them. This CDR3 comprises 15 residues. Germline V gene sequence: CDR1 SGHRS, CDR2 YFSETQ. Based on the CDR3 plus reference TRBV5-1 and TRBJ2-7, the full variable domain is KAGVTQTPRYLIKTRGQQVTLSCSPISGHRSVSWYQQTPGQGLQFLFEYFSETQRNKGNFPGRFSGRQFSNSRSEMNVSTLELGDSALYLCASRSKGASVNEQYFGPGTRLTVT.

This clone was counted many times. This sample includes further DNA sequences coding for the same CDR3. The V gene is TRBV11-2, the J gene TRBJ2-6, with D perhaps TRBD1 (6 bases). Germline values: CDR1 SGHAT, CDR2 FQNNGV. The CDR3 is made up of 18 amino acids. V lost 5 bases and J lost 1, with 18 bases in between. The CDR3 sequence is CASSKVGQTASGANVLTF. As DNA, the CDR3 is TGTGCCAGCAGCAAAGTCGGACAGACCGCTTCTGGGGCCAACGTCCTGACTTTC.

This clone occurred once. This chain joins TRBV12-5 and TRBJ1-5; D remains unclear. Germline CDR1 reads LGHNT; CDR2 reads FRNRAP. The V gene lost 5 bases and the J gene lost 1 base, with 9 bases spanning the gap. The CDR3 contains 14 residues. The CDR3: CASGRWESNQPQHF. Here the CDR3 DNA reads TGTGCTAGTGGTCGTTGGGAGAGCAATCAGCCCCAGCATTTT. Drawing the rest from reference TRBV12-5 and TRBJ1-5, the complete variable domain is DARVTQTPRHKVTEMGQEVTMRCQPILGHNTVFWYRQTMMQGLELLAYFRNRAPLDDSGMPKDRFSAEMPDATLATLKIQPSEPRDSAVYFCASGRWESNQPQHFGDGTRLSIL.

This clone appeared a single time. Other DNA sequences in this specimen translate into the identical CDR3. The CDR3 sequence is CAWSLGQGAGGYTF. CDR3 nucleotides: TGTGCCTGGAGCCTGGGACAGGGGGCAGGGGGCTACACCTTC. The J gene is TRBJ1-2, the V gene TRBV30; the match to TRBD1 covers 12 bases. Germline V gene data show CDR1 as GTSNPN and CDR2 as SVGIG (reference sequence). The CDR3 sequence is 14 residues long. With 3 bases clipped from V and 8 bases from J, the junction kept 7 bases outside the gene matches.

This chain uses TRBV7-8 with TRBJ2-7; TRBD2 is a possible D gene (6 bases). The CDR3 contains 14 residues. Germline assignment: CDR1 SGHVS and CDR2 FQNEAQ. Trimming removed 0 bases at V and 4 bases at J, with 10 bases between. CDR3 nucleotide sequence: TGTGCCAGCAGCTTAGCGCTAGCGAGATACGAGCAGTACTTC. This codes for CASSLALARYEQYF.

The rearrangement links TRBV3-1 (or the pseudogene TRBV3-2) to TRBJ2-1; D possibly corresponds to TRBD1 (5 bases). The ends were cut back, 3 bases at V and 3 bases at J, with 12 bases in the middle. Germline lookup yields CDR1 LGHDT and CDR2 YNNKEL (reference sequence). The CDR3 runs to 15 residues. For the CDR3, the DNA is TGTGCCAGCAGCCACCCGTCAGGGATCTACAATGAGCAGTTCTTC. Translation gives CASSHPSGIYNEQFF.

This clone has a handful of counts. The chain employs TRBV30 and TRBJ1-2; no definite D call. Germline V CDR1 and CDR2: GTSNPN, SVGIG (reference sequence). The CDR3 has 15 amino acids. Trimming removed 4 bases at V and 6 bases at J, with 21 bases between. CDR3 nucleotide sequence: TGTGCCTGGAACCGTGTGTCAGGCCTCTTGGATGGCTACACCTTC. Translated, it gives CAWNRVSGLLDGYTF.

This clone showed up just a few times. The chain joins TRBV30 to TRBJ1-6; possible D gene TRBD1, 6 bases. The CDR3 sequence is 15 residues long. Germline values: CDR1 GTSNPN, CDR2 SVGIG (reference sequence). V was trimmed by 3 bases and J by 7 bases, leaving 16 bases between them. The chain's CDR3 is CAWRQKGGANSPLHF. The CDR3 region has the DNA TGTGCCTGGAGGCAAAAGGGGGGGGCGAATTCACCCCTCCACTTT.

The chain employs TRBV19 and TRBJ2-5, with 7 bases matching TRBD1. The CDR3 runs 12 residues. The V and J ends lost 6 bases and 4 bases, in that order; junction bases with no gene match: 2. Germline V gene sequence: CDR1 LNHDA, CDR2 SQIVND (reference sequence). The CDR3 protein is CASSRTGETQYF. The CDR3, as DNA: TGTGCCAGTAGCCGGACAGGAGAGACCCAGTACTTC.

The rearrangement uses TRBV6-2 or TRBV6-3 and TRBJ2-5, with D possibly matching TRBD1 (6 bases). Germline CDR1 and CDR2: MNHEY and SVGEGT. V was clipped by 4 bases and J by 5 bases, with 11 bases between them. CDR3 length: 13 residues. This CDR3 is CASSSSQGETQYF. CDR3 in DNA: TGTGCCAGCAGTTCGTCCCAGGGGGAGACCCAGTACTTC.

A word on this clone: At one of its ends the junction is not consistent with the germline gene, which may arise from a read error. This sequence joins TRBV13 and TRBJ2-3; TRBD2 aligns across 13 bases. The CDR3 covers 15 residues. Germline V lookup: CDR1 PRHDT, CDR2 FYEKMQ (reference sequence). CDR3 in amino acids: CASSLGLAGADTQYF. The CDR3 DNA sequence: TGTGCCAGCAGCCTAGGACTAGCGGGAGCAGATACGCAGTATTTT.

V and J are TRBV6-5 and TRBJ1-1; possibly TRBD1 for D (6 bases). V was clipped by 2 bases and J by 2 bases, with 9 bases between them. Germline lookup yields CDR1 MNHEY and CDR2 SVGAGI. This CDR3 is 14 amino acids long. CDR3 nucleotide sequence: TGTGCCAGCAGTTACCGGGACACCAACACTGAAGCTTTCTTT. As protein: CASSYRDTNTEAFF.

This clone was picked up a small number of times. The gene calls are TRBV5-4 and TRBJ2-3, with 7 bases identical to TRBD2. Trimming removed 2 bases from V and 2 bases from J; junction bases left unmatched: 8. This CDR3 has 16 amino acids. Per germline, CDR1 SGHNT and CDR2 YYREEE (reference sequence). The CDR3, as DNA: TGTGCCAGCAGCTTAGCCTTAGCGGGCCCCACAGATACGCAGTATTTT. Translation gives CASSLALAGPTDTQYF.

The CDR3: CASLRDSLFYEQYF. The CDR3 DNA follows: TGCGCCAGCCTAAGAGACTCCCTTTTCTACGAGCAGTACTTC. The rearrangement joins TRBV10-1 to TRBJ2-7; D ambiguous. Germline CDR1 WNHNN, CDR2 SYGVQD (reference sequence). This CDR3 comprises 14 residues. Trimming left V 8 bases short and J 3 bases short, with 17 bases between.

This clone was detected many times. CDR3 residues: CSVEGSGGANTF. CDR3 coding DNA: TGCAGCGTTGAAGGTTCAGGGGGCGCGAACACCTTC. The V and J genes are TRBV29-1 and TRBJ1-2, with TRBD1 matching over 8 bases. Germline V gives CDR1 SQVTM, CDR2 ANQGSEA. V was clipped by 1 base and J by 12 bases; unmatched bases: 7. The CDR3 runs to 12 residues. Full variable domain (remainder filled in from reference TRBV29-1 and TRBJ1-2): SAVISQKPSRDICQRGTSLTIQCQVDSQVTMMFWYRQQPGQSLTLIATANQGSEATYESGFVIDKFPISRPNLTFSTLTVSNMSPEDSSIYLCSVEGSGGANTFGSGTRLTVV.

The chain employs TRBV6-5 and TRBJ1-1; D not certain. CDR3 length equals 13 residues. Trimming took 8 bases from V and 4 from J, leaving 14 bases between them. Germline V gene sequence: CDR1 MNHEY, CDR2 SVGAGI. Here the CDR3 DNA reads TGTGCCAGCCGCAGGCAGGCACCCACTGAAGCTTTCTTT. It specifies CASRRQAPTEAFF.

The rearrangement joins TRBV2 to TRBJ2-7; 8 nucleotides match TRBD2. Germline V gene data show CDR1 as SNHLY and CDR2 as FYNNEI. Unmatched junction bases numbered 6, after V lost 6 bases and J lost 2 bases. The CDR3 sequence is 14 residues long. As DNA, the CDR3 is TGTGCCAGCAGAGCGGGACTAGGAACCTACGAGCAGTACTTC. It specifies CASRAGLGTYEQYF.

This rearrangement joins TRBV28 to TRBJ1-6; 8 bases are a match to TRBD1. V lost 5 bases and J lost 3; bases outside the gene matches: 3. The CDR3 runs 15 residues. Germline loops: CDR1 MDHEN, CDR2 SYDVKM. The CDR3 DNA sequence: TGTGCCAGCAGTCCGGGACAGGTCTATAATTCACCCCTCCACTTT. Encoded protein: CASSPGQVYNSPLHF.

CDR3 in DNA: TGTGCCAGTAGTAAGGGACAGGCCTACGAGCAGTACTTC. Protein product: CASSKGQAYEQYF. The chain is built from TRBV19 and TRBJ2-7; 8 bases line up with TRBD1. The CDR3 extends over 13 amino acids. Germline V gives CDR1 LNHDA, CDR2 SQIVND (reference sequence). The V and J ends lost 4 bases and 2 bases, in that order; junction bases with no gene match: 1.